This is a list of T cell receptor beta chains from one sample in a study of shared clonotypes between healthy human individuals. Profiling relied on immunoSEQ multiplex PCR, and the TCRdb table lists in-frame clones only, not all of them. The profile covers approximately 470,000 clones, with approximately 82% appearing a single time and about 12% taken by the ten largest. Sequencing was performed on PBMCs. The receptors were sampled from a woman in her 40s in good health. Some clones in this sample may be carry-over from other donors' samples. Each CDR3 is given with its conserved first and last residue. The D gene is left open where the match is weak. Clone size appears in some rows only: once, few, many, or a class for an expanded clone.

D: .; V: TRBV15; size: .; J: TRBJ1-2; CDR3: CATSRDMGARGYTF; DNA: TGTGCCACCAGCAGAGATATGGGGGCGCGGGGCTACACCTTC
D: .; V: TRBV4-3; size: .; J: TRBJ2-3; CDR3: CASSQDGVTQYF; DNA: TGCGCCAGCAGCCAGGACGGAGTTACGCAGTATTTT
D: TRBD1; V: TRBV18; size: .; J: TRBJ1-1; CDR3: CASSRRPGQGPTEAFF; DNA: TGTGCCAGCTCACGACGTCCGGGACAGGGCCCCACTGAAGCTTTCTTT
D: .; V: TRBV29-1; size: once; J: TRBJ1-4; CDR3: CSVDGGDEKLFF; DNA: TGCAGCGTTGATGGGGGGGATGAAAAACTGTTTTTT
D: .; V: TRBV20-1; size: .; J: TRBJ2-5; CDR3: CSTGPQETQYF; DNA: TGCAGTACTGGGCCGCAAGAGACCCAGTACTTC
D: .; V: TRBV6-1; size: .; J: TRBJ2-1; CDR3: CASSGSRTNNEQFF; DNA: TGTGCCAGCAGTGGGTCCCGTACAAACAATGAGCAGTTCTTC
D: .; V: TRBV28; size: .; J: TRBJ2-7; CDR3: CASSSPGPPYEQYF; DNA: TGTGCCAGCAGCTCCCCCGGGCCACCCTACGAGCAGTACTTC
D: .; V: TRBV27; size: .; J: TRBJ2-2; CDR3: CASSFLGTTNTGELFF; DNA: TGTGCCAGCAGTTTTCTTGGGACAACTAACACCGGGGAGCTGTTTTTT
D: .; V: TRBV5-1; size: .; J: TRBJ1-2; CDR3: CASSLEVGNYGYTF; DNA: TGCGCCAGCAGCTTGGAGGTCGGTAACTATGGCTACACCTTC
D: TRBD2; V: TRBV29-1; size: .; J: TRBJ2-2; CDR3: CSVEDRGLAGYTGELFF; DNA: TGCAGCGTTGAAGATAGAGGGCTAGCGGGATACACCGGGGAGCTGTTTTTT
D: .; V: TRBV9; size: once; J: TRBJ1-2; CDR3: CASSPRLSTVTSYTF; DNA: TGTGCCAGCAGCCCTCGTTTGTCTACCGTAACAAGCTACACCTTC
D: .; V: TRBV28; size: .; J: TRBJ2-2; CDR3: CASNSPPEGEGELFF; DNA: TGTGCCAGTAACTCTCCCCCGGAGGGGGAGGGGGAGCTGTTTTTT
D: TRBD2; V: TRBV5-5; size: .; J: TRBJ2-1; CDR3: CASSSGGGREQFF; DNA: TGTGCCAGCAGCTCGGGCGGCGGGAGGGAGCAGTTCTTC
D: TRBD1; V: TRBV6-1; size: .; J: TRBJ1-1; CDR3: CASVRQGDTEAFF; DNA: TGTGCCAGCGTTCGGCAGGGGGACACTGAAGCTTTCTTT
D: .; V: TRBV7-5; size: .; J: TRBJ2-3; CDR3: CVRSLTGGRADTQYF; DNA: TGTGTCAGAAGCTTAACGGGAGGGCGGGCAGATACGCAGTATTTT
D: TRBD2; V: TRBV5-4; size: .; J: TRBJ2-7; CDR3: CASSSPGLAGHEQYF; DNA: TGTGCCAGCAGCTCTCCGGGACTAGCGGGCCACGAGCAGTACTTC
D: .; V: TRBV7-3; size: .; J: TRBJ2-3; CDR3: CASSRGGGSSTDTQYF; DNA: TGTGCCAGCAGCCGCGGGGGCGGGAGCAGCACAGATACGCAGTATTTT
D: .; V: TRBV28; size: few; J: TRBJ1-2; CDR3: CASSPPGTLYYGYTF; DNA: TGTGCCAGCAGTCCCCCCGGGACACTCTACTATGGCTACACCTTC
D: TRBD2; V: TRBV5-1; size: .; J: TRBJ2-1; CDR3: CASSLSGSSYNEQFF; DNA: TGCGCCAGCAGCCTTAGCGGGAGCTCCTACAATGAGCAGTTCTTC
D: TRBD1; V: TRBV28; size: .; J: TRBJ1-3; CDR3: CASSGGQPENSGNTIYF; DNA: TGTGCCAGCAGTGGGGGACAGCCGGAGAACTCTGGAAACACCATATATTTT
D: .; V: TRBV30; size: .; J: TRBJ2-2; CDR3: CAWSRTPTGELFF; DNA: TGTGCCTGGAGCAGGACACCCACCGGGGAGCTGTTTTTT
D: .; V: TRBV5-4; size: few; J: TRBJ2-7; CDR3: CASGGDLAYEQYF; DNA: TGTGCCAGCGGTGGGGACCTTGCCTACGAGCAGTACTTC
D: .; V: TRBV6-5; size: .; J: TRBJ2-7; CDR3: CASSYSWDTLYEQYF; DNA: TGTGCCAGCAGTTACTCATGGGACACCCTCTACGAGCAGTACTTC
D: TRBD2; V: TRBV2; size: .; J: TRBJ2-1; CDR3: CASSLRTSGAPTLEQFF; DNA: TGTGCCAGCAGTTTACGGACTAGCGGGGCTCCCACATTAGAGCAGTTCTTC
D: .; V: TRBV30; size: .; J: TRBJ2-2; CDR3: CAWRLRVGATGELFF; DNA: TGTGCCTGGAGGCTCAGGGTTGGGGCGACCGGGGAGCTGTTTTTT
D: TRBD2; V: TRBV5-1; size: .; J: TRBJ2-7; CDR3: CASSFTAGGTYEQYF; DNA: TGCGCCAGCAGCTTTACTGCGGGAGGGACCTACGAGCAGTACTTC
D: .; V: TRBV5-6; size: .; J: TRBJ1-1; CDR3: CASSFGTGYSSTEAFF; DNA: TGTGCCAGCAGCTTCGGGACGGGGTATAGTAGCACTGAAGCTTTCTTT
D: .; V: TRBV7-9; size: .; J: TRBJ1-1; CDR3: CASSLARVNTEAFF; DNA: TGTGCCAGCAGCTTAGCCAGGGTGAACACTGAAGCTTTCTTT
D: .; V: TRBV7-2; size: .; J: TRBJ2-7; CDR3: CASSLAAVAVYYEQYF; DNA: TGTGCCAGCAGCTTAGCAGCGGTAGCCGTATACTACGAGCAGTACTTC
D: TRBD2; V: TRBV7-9; size: .; J: TRBJ2-2; CDR3: CASSLPSGNTGELFF; DNA: TGTGCCAGCAGCTTACCTAGCGGGAACACCGGGGAGCTGTTTTTT
D: TRBD2; V: TRBV5-1; size: .; J: TRBJ2-7; CDR3: CASSIGTSLYEQYF; DNA: TGCGCCAGCAGCATCGGGACTAGCTTGTACGAGCAGTACTTC
D: TRBD1; V: TRBV28; size: many; J: TRBJ1-2; CDR3: CASSFQGANYYGYTF; DNA: TGTGCCAGCAGTTTTCAGGGGGCCAATTACTATGGCTACACCTTC
D: TRBD2; V: TRBV15; size: .; J: TRBJ2-3; CDR3: CATRGGLAGTTDTQYF; DNA: TGTGCCACCAGGGGGGGACTAGCGGGGACCACAGATACGCAGTATTTT
D: .; V: TRBV29-1; size: many; J: TRBJ2-7; CDR3: CSVGAGREPYEQYF; DNA: TGCAGCGTGGGGGCTGGGCGGGAACCCTACGAGCAGTACTTC
D: TRBD2; V: TRBV6-1; size: many; J: TRBJ2-5; CDR3: CASRGLAGVETQYF; DNA: TGTGCCAGCAGGGGACTAGCGGGAGTGGAGACCCAGTACTTC
D: .; V: TRBV4-2; size: .; J: TRBJ2-7; CDR3: CASSQEWRLAIYEQYF; DNA: TGTGCCAGCAGCCAAGAGTGGCGTCTAGCGATCTACGAGCAGTACTTC
D: TRBD2; V: TRBV30; size: .; J: TRBJ2-1; CDR3: CAWKRLAGGYNEQFF; DNA: TGTGCCTGGAAGAGGCTAGCGGGAGGGTACAATGAGCAGTTCTTC
D: TRBD2; V: TRBV25-1; size: once; J: TRBJ2-5; CDR3: CASSEMGLAGGETQYF; DNA: TGTGCCAGCAGTGAAATGGGACTAGCGGGAGGAGAGACCCAGTACTTC
D: .; V: TRBV9; size: once; J: TRBJ1-1; CDR3: CASSVGRGADTEAFF; DNA: TGTGCCAGCAGCGTAGGGCGGGGGGCGGACACTGAAGCTTTCTTT
D: TRBD2; V: TRBV5-1; size: few; J: TRBJ2-5; CDR3: CASSLGLAGGSETQYF; DNA: TGCGCCAGCAGCTTGGGACTAGCGGGAGGGTCCGAGACCCAGTACTTC
D: .; V: TRBV28; size: .; J: TRBJ2-7; CDR3: CASSPGQEQYF; DNA: TGTGCCAGCAGTCCCGGACAGGAGCAGTACTTC
D: .; V: TRBV19; size: .; J: TRBJ2-1; CDR3: CASSIGFSSYNEQFF; DNA: TGTGCCAGTAGTATAGGGTTTAGCTCCTACAATGAGCAGTTCTTC
D: .; V: TRBV10-3; size: .; J: TRBJ2-2; CDR3: CAISERGPPGELFF; DNA: TGTGCCATCAGTGAGCGGGGACCTCCCGGGGAGCTGTTTTTT
D: .; V: TRBV7-9; size: .; J: TRBJ2-7; CDR3: CASSLAILGRSYEQYF; DNA: TGTGCCAGCAGCTTAGCGATCTTGGGCAGGTCCTACGAGCAGTACTTC
D: TRBD2; V: TRBV4-1; size: .; J: TRBJ2-3; CDR3: CASSQERGTSGRSDTQYF; DNA: TGCGCCAGCAGCCAAGAGCGCGGGACTAGCGGGAGGTCAGATACGCAGTATTTT
D: .; V: TRBV7-2; size: .; J: TRBJ1-1; CDR3: CASSLASIPPSTEAFF; DNA: TGTGCCAGCAGCTTAGCATCAATTCCCCCGAGCACTGAAGCTTTCTTT
D: .; V: TRBV6-1; size: .; J: TRBJ2-7; CDR3: CASSEGRGLYEQYF; DNA: TGTGCCAGCAGTGAAGGCAGGGGACTTTACGAGCAGTACTTC
D: TRBD2; V: TRBV7-2; size: few; J: TRBJ2-7; CDR3: CASSLAGLASEQYF; DNA: TGTGCCAGCAGCTTAGCGGGACTAGCATCCGAGCAGTACTTC
D: TRBD1; V: TRBV5-1; size: .; J: TRBJ1-1; CDR3: CASSLGTTGTVTFF; DNA: TGCGCCAGCAGCTTGGGGACAACCGGGACAGTTACTTTCTTT
D: .; V: TRBV6-4; size: .; J: TRBJ2-3; CDR3: CASSDSSQGVGTDTQYF; DNA: TGTGCCAGCAGTGACTCGAGCCAGGGCGTAGGCACAGATACGCAGTATTTT
D: .; V: TRBV7-2; size: once; J: TRBJ2-3; CDR3: CASSLDGFADTQYF; DNA: TGTGCCAGCAGCTTAGACGGGTTCGCAGATACGCAGTATTTT
D: TRBD2; V: TRBV6-6; size: many; J: TRBJ2-3; CDR3: CASRREGTDTQYF; DNA: TGTGCCAGCAGGCGGGAGGGCACAGATACGCAGTATTTT
D: TRBD1; V: TRBV4-1; size: .; J: TRBJ2-7; CDR3: CASSQWDRDYEQYF; DNA: TGCGCCAGCAGCCAGTGGGACAGGGATTACGAGCAGTACTTC
D: TRBD2; V: TRBV5-4; size: few; J: TRBJ2-2; CDR3: CASSLVGSGRENTGELFF; DNA: TGTGCCAGCAGCTTGGTAGGCAGCGGGAGGGAGAACACCGGGGAGCTGTTTTTT
D: .; V: TRBV19; size: .; J: TRBJ2-1; CDR3: CASSIGSYNEQFF; DNA: TGTGCCAGTAGTATCGGCTCCTACAATGAGCAGTTCTTC
D: .; V: TRBV27; size: .; J: TRBJ1-2; CDR3: CASSLKGGYGYTF; DNA: TGTGCCAGCAGTTTAAAAGGGGGCTATGGCTACACCTTC
D: TRBD1; V: TRBV10-3; size: few; J: TRBJ1-2; CDR3: CAISAQTGSYGYTF; DNA: TGTGCCATCAGTGCCCAGACAGGGTCCTATGGCTACACCTTC
D: .; V: TRBV5-1; size: .; J: TRBJ2-1; CDR3: CASSPRQPGSYNEQFF; DNA: TGCGCCAGCAGCCCCAGGCAACCTGGCTCCTACAATGAGCAGTTCTTC
D: .; V: TRBV2; size: few; J: TRBJ1-3; CDR3: CASSTFVAGNTIYF; DNA: TGTGCCAGCAGTACCTTCGTGGCAGGAAACACCATATATTTT